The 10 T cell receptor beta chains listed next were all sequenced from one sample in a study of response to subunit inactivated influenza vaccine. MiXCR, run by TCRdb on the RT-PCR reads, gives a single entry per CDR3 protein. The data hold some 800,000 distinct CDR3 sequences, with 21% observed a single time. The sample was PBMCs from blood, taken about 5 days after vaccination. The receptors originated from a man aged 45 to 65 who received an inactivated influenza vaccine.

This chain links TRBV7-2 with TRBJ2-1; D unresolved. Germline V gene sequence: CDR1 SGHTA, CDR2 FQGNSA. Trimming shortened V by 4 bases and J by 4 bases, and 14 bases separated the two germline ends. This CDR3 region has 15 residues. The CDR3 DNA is TGTGCCAGCAGCTCAACCCCGGACGGATACAATGAGCAGTTCTTC. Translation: CASSSTPDGYNEQFF.

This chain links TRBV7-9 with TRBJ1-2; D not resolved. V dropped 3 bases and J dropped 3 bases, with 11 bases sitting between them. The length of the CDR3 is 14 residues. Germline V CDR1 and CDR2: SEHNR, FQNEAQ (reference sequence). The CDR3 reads CASSLGQAYYGYTF. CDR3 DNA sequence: TGTGCCAGCAGCTTGGGCCAGGCCTACTATGGCTACACCTTC.

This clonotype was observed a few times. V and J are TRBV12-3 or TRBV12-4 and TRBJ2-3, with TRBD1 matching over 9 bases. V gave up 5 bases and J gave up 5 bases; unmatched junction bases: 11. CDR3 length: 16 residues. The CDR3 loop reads CASSDVDRGNEDTQYF. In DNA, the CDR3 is TGTGCCAGCAGTGACGTGGACAGGGGCAATGAAGATACGCAGTATTTT.

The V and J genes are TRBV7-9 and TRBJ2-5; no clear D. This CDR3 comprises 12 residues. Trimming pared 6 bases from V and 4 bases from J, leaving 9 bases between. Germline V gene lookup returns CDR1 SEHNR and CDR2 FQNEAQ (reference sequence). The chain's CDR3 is CASRREAETQYF. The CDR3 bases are TGTGCCAGCAGAAGGGAAGCAGAGACCCAGTACTTC.

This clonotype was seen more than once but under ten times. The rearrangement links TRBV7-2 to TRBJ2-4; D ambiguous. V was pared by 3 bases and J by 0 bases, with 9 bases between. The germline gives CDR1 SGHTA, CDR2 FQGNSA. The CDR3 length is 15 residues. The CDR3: CASSLFQIAKNIQYF. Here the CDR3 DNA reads TGTGCCAGCAGCTTGTTTCAGATAGCCAAAAACATTCAGTACTTC.

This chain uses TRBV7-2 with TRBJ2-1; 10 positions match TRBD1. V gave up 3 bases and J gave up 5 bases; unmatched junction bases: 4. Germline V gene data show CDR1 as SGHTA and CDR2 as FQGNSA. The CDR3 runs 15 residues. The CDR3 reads CASSFDRGPHNEQFF. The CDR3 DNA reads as TGTGCCAGCAGCTTCGACAGGGGGCCCCACAATGAGCAGTTCTTC.

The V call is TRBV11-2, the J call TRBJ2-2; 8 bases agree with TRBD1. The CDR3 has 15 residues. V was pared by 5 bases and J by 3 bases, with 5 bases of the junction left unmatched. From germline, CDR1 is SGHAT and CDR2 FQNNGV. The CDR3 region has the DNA TGTGCCAGCAGCCGGCCGGGACAGGACACCGGGGAGCTGTTTTTT. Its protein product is CASSRPGQDTGELFF. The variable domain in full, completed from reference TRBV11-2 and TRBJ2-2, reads EAGVAQSPRYKIIEKRQSVAFWCNPISGHATLYWYQQILGQGPKLLIQFQNNGVVDDSQLPKDRFSAERLKGVDSTLKIQPAKLEDSAVYLCASSRPGQDTGELFFGEGSRLTVL.

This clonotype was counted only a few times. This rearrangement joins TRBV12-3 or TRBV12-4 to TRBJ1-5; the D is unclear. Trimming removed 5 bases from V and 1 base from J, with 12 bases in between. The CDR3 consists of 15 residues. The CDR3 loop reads CASSLGVRSNQPQHF. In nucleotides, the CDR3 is TGTGCCAGCAGTCTCGGGGTACGGAGCAATCAGCCCCAGCATTTT.

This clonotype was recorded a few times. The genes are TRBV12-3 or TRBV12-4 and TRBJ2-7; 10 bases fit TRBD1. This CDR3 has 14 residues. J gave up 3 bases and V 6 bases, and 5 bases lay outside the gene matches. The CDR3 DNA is TGTGCCAGCAGGCCGGGACAGGGGATCTACGAGCAGTACTTC. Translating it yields CASRPGQGIYEQYF.

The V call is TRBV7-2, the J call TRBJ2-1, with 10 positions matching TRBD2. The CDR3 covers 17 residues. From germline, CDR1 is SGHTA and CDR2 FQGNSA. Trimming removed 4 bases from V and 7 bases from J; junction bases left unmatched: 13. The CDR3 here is CASSSAATSGAGNEQFF. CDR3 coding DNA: TGTGCCAGCAGCTCAGCGGCCACTAGCGGGGCGGGTAATGAGCAGTTCTTC.